The clone carrying this TCR beta chain qualifies as medium-sized. Its antigen remains unidentified. Study outcomes and limitations: The TCR gene usage of tumor memory CD4+ T cells clustered together with blood and lymph node memory CD4+ cells and with lymph node naive CD4+ cells.

Using its own MiXCR run on the multiplex PCR reads, TCRdb lists one record per CDR3 protein. The sample comprises roughly 200 distinct CDR3 sequences, under 3% of which are singletons, and around 49% rests with the top ten. The memory fraction was CD4+CD45RO+CD25- cells. The clonotype originates from a female donor with breast cancer. Sequencing was done on a sample of memory CD4+ T cells sorted from blood. As to subset: memory CD4+ T cells, CD4+CD45RO+CD25-.

DNA for the CDR3: TGTGCCAGCAGCTCAGGGAACTATGGCTACACCTTC. Translating it yields CASSSGNYGYTF. This chain uses TRBV12-3 or TRBV12-4 with TRBJ1-2, with D perhaps TRBD1 (5 bases). V was pared by 6 bases and J by 2 bases, with 7 bases between. CDR3 size: 12 residues.